The 5 T cell receptor beta chains below were found in one sample sequenced in a study of molecular identifiers for immune sequencing clone quantification. TCRdb processed the PCR reads anew with MiXCR; each CDR3 protein has one entry. Among over 35,000 distinct CDR3 sequences listed, 20% to 25% were seen once. The sample comprised naive CD8+ T cells from blood, with Jurkat cell RNA spiked in. Subset denoted: FACS-sorted CD8+CD4-CCR7+CD45RA+ naive T cells. The receptors stem from a human donor in good health. Some libraries in this study had Jurkat cell RNA spiked in.

This clonotype showed up just once. This could be a read error, since a much larger clone is one nucleotide away. The chain is built from TRBV7-9 and TRBJ2-7, with D hard to call. The CDR3 contains 14 residues. The germline V and J ends were trimmed by 5 bases and 3 bases, with 14 bases remaining between them. The germline CDR1 and CDR2 sequences are SEHNR and FQNEAQ (reference sequence). As DNA, the CDR3 is TGTGCCAGCAGCCCCCTTACCCAAGACTACGAGCAGTACTTC. This gives the protein CASSPLTQDYEQYF.

The count of this clonotype is one. The V call is TRBV2, the J call TRBJ2-1; the D gene is possibly TRBD1 (5 bases). In germline, CDR1 is SNHLY, CDR2 FYNNEI. CDR3 length: 14 residues. The ends were cut back, 2 bases at V and 4 bases at J, with 9 bases in the middle. This chain's CDR3 is CASSERGEYNEQFF. CDR3 DNA: TGTGCCAGCAGTGAAAGGGGCGAATACAATGAGCAGTTCTTC.

The table lists this clonotype with many counts. This chain uses TRBV12-3 or TRBV12-4 with TRBJ2-5, with a possible D match to TRBD2 (5 bases). The V and J ends lost 3 bases and 4 bases respectively, with 9 bases between them. This CDR3 is 13 amino acids long. The DNA of the CDR3 is TGTGCCAGCAGTTTCATGGCGGGAGAGACCCAGTACTTC. The encoded protein is CASSFMAGETQYF.

About this clonotype itself: A read error may explain this, as a much larger clone is one base away. The chain has TRBV5-4 and TRBJ2-1, with 13 bases identical to TRBD2. Losses at the gene ends were 5 bases for V and 8 bases for J; bases not matched to a gene: 13. Per germline, CDR1 SGHNT and CDR2 YYREEE (reference sequence). The CDR3 length is 17 residues. For the CDR3, the DNA is TGTGCCAGCAGATTTTTTGCCGGGACTAGCGGGGTAGATGAGCAGTTCTTC. This encodes CASRFFAGTSGVDEQFF. Together with reference TRBV5-4 and TRBJ2-1, the CDR3 gives the full variable domain: ETGVTQSPTHLIKTRGQQVTLRCSSQSGHNTVSWYQQALGQGPQFIFQYYREEENGRGNFPPRFSGLQFPNYSSELNVNALELDDSALYLCASRFFAGTSGVDEQFFGPGTRLTVL.

This clonotype occurred many times. The CDR3 is CASRRTGYSNQPQHF. The CDR3 DNA reads TGTGCCAGCAGGCGGACAGGCTATAGCAATCAGCCCCAGCATTTT. The chain combines TRBV12-3 or TRBV12-4 with TRBJ1-5; 7 bases agree with TRBD1. CDR3 length equals 15 residues. V was clipped by 6 bases and J by 0 bases; unmatched bases: 5.